The entry below gives a single TCR beta chain sequence along with its context. The antigen it recognizes is unknown. Base-call qualities are not available, and no considerably larger clone is one nucleotide away. This record belongs to a study of radiation and T cells in renal cell carcinoma (dated by TCRdb to the early 2020s). Some background on the complete study: In total, 53 samples underwent TCR beta sequencing: approximately 26 tumors plus 27 peripheral blood samples. A total of 3.5 million to 4.5 million unique CDR3 nucleotide sequences, encoding 2.5 million to 3 million unique CDR3 amino acid sequences, were found across all 50 or so samples.

TCR beta libraries were generated from genomic DNA with the immunoSEQ kit, following the manufacturer's recommendations. Library preparation used a first multiplex PCR with proprietary primers, then a second PCR adding unique barcodes, with bead cleanups after each round. A kit-provided positive control reaction and a negative control reaction were included in every sample batch. The final libraries underwent checking on an Agilent 4200 TapeStation D1000 ScreenTape, volumetric pooling, and quantification by qPCR. An Illumina NextSeq500 fitted with a MidOutput 150-cycle cartridge performed the sequencing, running 156 Read1 cycles and 15 Index1 cycles with the kit's custom primers. The pooled library was loaded at approximately 0.95 pM with about 20% PhiX control spiked in. In the original analysis: Vendor-processed data were analyzed in R, and a clonotype was defined as all T cells sharing the same CDR3 nucleotide sequence. In the clone abundance analyses, frequencies in each sample were normalized to that sample's 10,000 most abundant clones. Public T cell clones, averaging fewer than five per sample, were removed before analysis. Dominant motif analysis used ImmunoMap with the PAM10 matrix, gap penalty 30 and homology threshold 0.3; motifs with cumulative frequency at least 0.01 counted as dominant. Imported from immuneACCESS, the table was reduced by TCRdb to in-frame sequences with V and J called. These copies leave out some clones; in studies compared against another copy, an unresolved V gene accounts for under half, and the cause of the remainder is not known. V and J calls and clone size follow that table, whereas D and trimming were derived from the DNA. The sample profile shows more than 8,000 clones; around 56% of them were found once. About 8.9% of the sample is taken by the ten largest.

Its CDR3 holds 12 amino acids, cysteine through phenylalanine. Only the CDR3 portion is preserved as DNA: 36 bases, with reading frame beginning at the first base. V is clipped by 1 base and J by 4 bases, and the sequence between their germline boundaries is 5 bases long. Sequences PRHDT (CDR1) and FYEKMQ (CDR2) are obtained from the germline V gene (reference sequence). The time point label corresponds to: tumor resected at nephrectomy. What this sample's treatment or condition label stands for: treatment-naive control, cytoreductive nephrectomy. Control tumors were obtained from treatment-naive renal cell carcinoma patients in whom cytoreductive nephrectomy was performed without prior radiation. Every patient had renal cell carcinoma of clear cell pathology. The control tumors used for TCR sequencing were from several females and more than 10 males, were resected between about 2010 and 2014, and had a median patient age of around 57 years (range roughly 35 to 85). Tumors were dissociated mechanically, digested with collagenase/hyaluronidase at 37 degrees C, processed in gentleMACS C tubes, and stored in liquid nitrogen. Genomic DNA for TCR sequencing was prepared using the QIAamp DNA Blood Mini Kit (Qiagen). Only samples passing all quality control checks were included in the analyses.

Here is what the overall study found, with its caveats: TCR clonality was higher in irradiated tumors than in controls, as the top 100 clonotypes made up an average of around 54% of the repertoire in irradiated tumors compared with around 40% in nephrectomy-only tumors. Intratumoral heterogeneity went uncaptured because the only tumor material available was small regions of roughly 1 g. Compared with control tumors, irradiated tumors had a greater number of dominant CDR3 motifs, and these motifs made up a bigger portion of the repertoire. Effects of radiation dose or scheduling on the TCR repertoire could not be addressed with the single-armed trial design.

Recombination connected TRBV13 to TRBJ2-7, with the D gene call left open. Sequencing used tumor tissue, obtained from a patient whose treatment was nephrectomy without radiotherapy. The sequence came from a man aged 40-55 years with renal cell carcinoma. The DNA reads TGTGCCAGCAGCTTAGTGACTTACGAGCAGTACTTC. It is translated as CASSLVTYEQYF.